The 15 T cell receptor beta chains below come from one sample, sequenced in a study of cytomegalovirus exposure and HLA in healthy donors (dated by TCRdb to about 2017). The library relied on the immunoSEQ multiplex PCR assay. TCRdb stores this immuneACCESS table with in-frame sequences only. Part of the clones is absent; in the studies checked, under half of the shortfall reflects unresolved V genes, and no reason is known for the rest. A total of roughly 100,000 clones appear in this sample, 85% of them only once. The ten top clones hold around 20% of the sample. Sequencing input: PBMCs. The origin of the receptors is a man in his late teens or twenties in good health and CMV-seropositive.

The genes are TRBV29-1 and TRBJ1-4, with D perhaps matching TRBD1 (5 bases). Germline loops: CDR1 SQVTM, CDR2 ANQGSEA. The length of the CDR3 is 13 residues. Between the trimmed V and J ends, which lost 4 bases and 8 bases, there was a span of 14 bases. The CDR3 DNA is TGCAGCGTTGTATCAGGGATGTACGAAAAACTGTTTTTT. Amino acids: CSVVSGMYEKLFF.

CDR3 residues: CASSVGTEGQPQHF. Written as DNA, the CDR3 is TGTGCCAGCAGCGTAGGGACAGAGGGACAGCCCCAGCATTTT. The chain couples TRBV9 to TRBJ1-5; a weak D match, TRBD1 (6 bases). Trimming cost V 0 bases and J 7 bases, with 11 bases left between them. This CDR3 contains 14 residues. Germline values: CDR1 SGDLS, CDR2 YYNGEE.

V is TRBV19 and J is TRBJ1-5, with 8 nucleotides matching TRBD1. Germline V gene lookup returns CDR1 LNHDA and CDR2 SQIVND (reference sequence). V lost 5 bases and J lost 6; bases outside the gene matches: 6. The CDR3 sequence is 14 residues long. DNA of the CDR3: TGTGCCAGTAGTTCTGGACAGGGTAGTCAGCCCCAGCATTTT. Translating it yields CASSSGQGSQPQHF. The full variable domain, its missing parts supplied by reference TRBV19 and TRBJ1-5, is DGGITQSPKYLFRKEGQNVTLSCEQNLNHDAMYWYRQDPGQGLRLIYYSQIVNDFQKGDIAEGYSVSREKKESFPLTVTSAQKNPTAFYLCASSSGQGSQPQHFGDGTRLSIL.

The chain joins TRBV18 to TRBJ2-7; D is unresolved. Germline V lookup: CDR1 KGHSH, CDR2 LQKENI. The V end was cut by 2 bases, the J end by 5 bases, with 10 bases between. This CDR3 spans 13 amino acids. The DNA of the CDR3 is TGTGCCAGCTCACCATTCCTCACTAACGAGCAGTACTTC. Its protein is CASSPFLTNEQYF. The variable domain in full, completed from reference TRBV18 and TRBJ2-7, reads NAGVMQNPRHLVRRRGQEARLRCSPMKGHSHVYWYRQLPEEGLKFMVYLQKENIIDESGMPKERFSAEFPKEGPSILRIQQVVRGDSAAYFCASSPFLTNEQYFGPGTRLTVT.

This chain links TRBV6-4 with TRBJ2-1, with D perhaps TRBD1 (5 bases). This CDR3 contains 13 residues. V dropped 2 bases and J dropped 5 bases, with 7 bases sitting between them. Germline V CDR1 and CDR2: MRHNA, SNTAGT. CDR3 DNA sequence: TGTGCCAGCAGTGACAAGGACAACAATGAGCAGTTCTTC. This translates into CASSDKDNNEQFF.

CDR3 in DNA: TGTGCCAGCAGCGCACAGGGGGGTGGATACGAGCAGTACTTC. Amino acids: CASSAQGGGYEQYF. The chain links TRBV9 to TRBJ2-7, with 8 bases identical to TRBD1. J was trimmed by 4 bases and V by 3 bases; bases with no gene match: 6. The CDR3 consists of 14 residues. The germline V gene has CDR1 SGDLS and CDR2 YYNGEE.

CDR3 region: CASGDQGGTEAFF. In DNA form, the CDR3 reads TGTGCTAGTGGTGACCAGGGGGGCACTGAAGCTTTCTTT. The chain carries TRBV12-5 and TRBJ1-1; 7 bases match TRBD1. Trimming removed 5 bases from V and 4 bases from J; junction bases left unmatched: 4. The CDR3 covers 13 residues. Germline CDR1 LGHNT, CDR2 FRNRAP.

The rearrangement joins TRBV5-1 to TRBJ2-5, with TRBD1 identical over 7 bases. The germline CDR1 and CDR2 sequences are SGHRS and YFSETQ. This CDR3 spans 14 amino acids. Losses at the gene ends were 7 bases for V and 4 bases for J; bases not matched to a gene: 10. The CDR3 sequence is CASQRMTGSETQYF. The CDR3, as DNA: TGCGCCAGCCAAAGGATGACAGGGTCAGAGACCCAGTACTTC.

The chain combines TRBV4-1 with TRBJ2-7; D perhaps matches TRBD2 (6 bases). The germline V gene has CDR1 MGHRA and CDR2 YSYEKL. V was pared by 1 base and J by 7 bases, with 11 bases between. The CDR3 is 13 amino acids. The CDR3 DNA sequence: TGCGCCAGCAGCCAAGTTGGGGCGGGAGAGCAGTACGTC. It codes for CASSQVGAGEQYV.

V usage is TRBV6-5 and J usage is TRBJ2-2; 10 bases match TRBD2. Looked up from germline, CDR1 is MNHEY and CDR2 is SVGAGI. This CDR3 comprises 16 residues. Unmatched junction bases numbered 4, after V lost 0 bases and J lost 6 bases. CDR3 coding DNA: TGTGCCAGCAGTTACTCGTCGGGACTAGCGTCCGGGGAGCTGTTTTTT. Translated: CASSYSSGLASGELFF.

The chain links TRBV27 to TRBJ2-2; the match to TRBD1 covers 8 bases. Germline-derived CDR1 and CDR2 are MNHEY and SMNVEV (reference sequence). The J segment lost 1 base and the V segment lost 2 bases, leaving 3 bases of the junction unmatched. CDR3 length equals 16 residues. Written as DNA, the CDR3 is TGTGCCAGCAGTTTAGAGGGACAGGTGAACACCGGGGAGCTGTTTTTT. It translates to CASSLEGQVNTGELFF.

V is TRBV2 and J is TRBJ2-7; D is ambiguous. Germline V gene data show CDR1 as SNHLY and CDR2 as FYNNEI. This CDR3 is built from 11 residues. The germline V and J ends were trimmed by 10 bases and 3 bases, with 10 bases remaining between them. The CDR3 nucleotides are TGTGCCACTGGCAGATACTACGAGCAGTACTTC. It specifies CATGRYYEQYF. Variable domain in full (rest from reference TRBV2 and TRBJ2-7): EPEVTQTPSHQVTQMGQEVILRCVPISNHLYFYWYRQILGQKVEFLVSFYNNEISEKSEIFDDQFSVERPDGSNFTLKIRSTKLEDSAMYFCATGRYYEQYFGPGTRLTVT.

The table lists this clone with a count of one. The V and J genes are TRBV27 and TRBJ1-2; 8 nucleotides line up with TRBD1. Germline CDR1 and CDR2: MNHEY and SMNVEV (reference sequence). This CDR3 has 14 residues. The V segment lost 4 bases and the J segment 6 bases; nucleotides outside the gene matches: 7. The chain's CDR3 is CASSSRTGMDGYTF. The CDR3 DNA reads as TGTGCCAGCAGTTCCCGGACAGGGATGGATGGCTACACCTTC.

This clone has just a few counts. The chain links TRBV9 to TRBJ1-2; 7 bases match TRBD1. CDR3 length equals 15 residues. V was pared by 0 bases and J by 4 bases, with 6 bases of the junction left unmatched. The germline gives CDR1 SGDLS, CDR2 YYNGEE. CDR3 residues: CASSVEAGGSYGYTF. CDR3 sequence (DNA): TGTGCCAGCAGCGTAGAGGCAGGGGGGAGCTATGGCTACACCTTC.

The rearrangement links TRBV29-1 to TRBJ2-3, with 7 bases that match TRBD1. The V gene's germline CDR1 is SQVTM and CDR2 ANQGSEA. The length of the CDR3 is 15 residues. The trim removed 1 base at V and 2 bases at J, leaving 6 bases unmatched. CDR3 loop: CSVEVPGGYTDTQYF. CDR3 sequence (DNA): TGCAGCGTTGAAGTCCCAGGGGGTTACACAGATACGCAGTATTTT.